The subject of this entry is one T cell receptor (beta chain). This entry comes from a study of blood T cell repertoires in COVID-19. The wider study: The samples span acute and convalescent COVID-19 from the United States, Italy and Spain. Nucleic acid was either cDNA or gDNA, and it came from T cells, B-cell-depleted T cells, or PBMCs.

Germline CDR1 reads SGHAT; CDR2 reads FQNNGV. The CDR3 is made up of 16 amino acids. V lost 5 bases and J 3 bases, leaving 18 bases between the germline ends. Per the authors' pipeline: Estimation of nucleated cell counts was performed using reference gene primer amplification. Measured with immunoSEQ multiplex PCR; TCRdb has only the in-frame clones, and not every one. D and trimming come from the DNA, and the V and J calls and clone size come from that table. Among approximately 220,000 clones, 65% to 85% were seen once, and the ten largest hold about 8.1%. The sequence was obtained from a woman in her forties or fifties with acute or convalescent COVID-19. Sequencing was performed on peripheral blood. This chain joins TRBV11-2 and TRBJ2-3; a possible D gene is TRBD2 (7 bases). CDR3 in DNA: TGTGCCAGCAGCCCCGAGAGGGGGAGGGGGACAGATACGCAGTATTTT. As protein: CASSPERGRGTDTQYF.